This TCR beta chain was sequenced during a study of blood T cell repertoires in COVID-19 (dated by TCRdb to 2019 to 2021). In the study overall: The collaborator samples originated in the United States, Italy and Spain and spanned the acute and convalescent phases of COVID-19. Deeply sampled blood TCRbeta repertoires from subjects exposed to, actively infected with, or recovered from COVID-19 were included in the dataset. The repertoires were released in a freely available public database intended as a resource for research on the immune response to SARS-CoV-2. HLA class I and class II types, where available, came from metadata supplied by the sample provider rather than from assay-based typing. Samples were obtained from the ongoing ImmuneRACE study (first 160 participants) and from some 1,300 subjects provided by 6 global collaborators. The sample metadata nearly always contained a de-identified subject ID, COVID-19 status, age in years and sex. The prospective study material was composed of cDNA or gDNA derived from T cells, B-cell-depleted T cells, or PBMCs.

From cysteine to phenylalanine, the CDR3 is 11 amino acids long. The only DNA kept is the CDR3, 33 bases in frame from the first base. The germline V end is reduced by 8 bases and the J end by 9 bases; junction bases left unmatched: 3. CDR1 is given as MDHEN and CDR2 as SYDVKM, both from the germline V gene. TCRbeta CDR3 regions were amplified from genomic DNA by means of the immunoSEQ Assay, a bias-controlled multiplex PCR. Per the original workflow: Within the assay, amplification of reference gene primers was used to estimate how many nucleated cells each sample contained. To quantify the absolute abundance of each unique TCRbeta CDR3 rearrangement, sequence reads were collapsed and filtered. Productive Simpson clonality was computed per sample as the square root of Simpson's diversity index over productive rearrangements. TCRdb stores this immuneACCESS table with in-frame sequences only. Part of the clones is absent; in the studies checked, under half of the shortfall reflects unresolved V genes, and no reason is known for the rest. V, J and clone size reflect that table, while D and trimming were determined from the DNA. In this sample the table shows 90,000 or so clones, 86% of which occur a single time. The leading ten clones occupy 8% of the sample.

General study outcomes and caveats: Clinical and demographic metadata were provided uncurated, with the amount varying by source and participant.

Turning to this clone: Its target antigen remains unknown. Base qualities are not provided; no much larger clone lies one nucleotide away.

Collaborating institutions collected whole blood in K2EDTA tubes following their own protocols. For TCRbeta analysis, collaborators shipped samples in one of three forms: frozen whole blood, isolated PBMCs, or DNA extracted from either of those sample types. The rearrangement combines TRBV28 with TRBJ1-3; 8 middle bases align to TRBD1. The sequence derives from a man aged 50 to 60 with active COVID-19. Sequenced material: peripheral blood. The CDR3 region reads CASGQGATIYF. The bases are TGTGCCAGCGGCCAGGGGGCCACCATATATTTT.